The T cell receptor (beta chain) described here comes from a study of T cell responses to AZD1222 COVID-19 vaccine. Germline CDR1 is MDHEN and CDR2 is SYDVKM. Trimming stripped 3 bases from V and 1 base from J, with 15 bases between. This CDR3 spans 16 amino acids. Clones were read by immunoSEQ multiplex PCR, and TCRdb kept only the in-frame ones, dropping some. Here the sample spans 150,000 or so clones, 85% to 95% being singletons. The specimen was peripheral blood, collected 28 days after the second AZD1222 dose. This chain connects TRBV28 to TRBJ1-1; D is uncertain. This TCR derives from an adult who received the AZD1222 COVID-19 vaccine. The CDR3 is CASSFWFATENTEAFF. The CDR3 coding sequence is TGTGCCAGCAGTTTCTGGTTTGCCACAGAGAACACTGAAGCTTTCTTT.